These 9 T cell receptor beta chains came from one sample sequenced in a study of blood T cell repertoires in COVID-19 (dated by TCRdb to about 2020). Library construction relied on the immunoSEQ multiplex PCR assay. Held by TCRdb, this immuneACCESS table contains in-frame sequences only and omits some clones. Under half of the omission traces to an unresolved V gene where checked; the cause of the rest is unknown. Within this sample are about 280,000 clones, with about 83% of them counted one time only. The ten top clones hold 9.4% of the sample. Sequencing was performed on peripheral blood. These receptors were collected from a woman in her 50s who had recovered from COVID-19.

The V gene is TRBV4-2, the J gene TRBJ2-2; maybe TRBD1 (6 bases). This CDR3 comprises 16 residues. The V gene lost 3 bases and the J gene lost 4 bases, with 15 bases spanning the gap. Germline V gene lookup returns CDR1 LGHNA and CDR2 YNFKEQ. The CDR3 DNA sequence: TGTGCCAGCAGCCATACCCTCGGGACAACCACCGGGGAGCTGTTTTTT. Translated: CASSHTLGTTTGELFF.

The chain recombines TRBV19 with TRBJ1-5; D may be TRBD1 (6 bases). Looked up from germline, CDR1 is LNHDA and CDR2 is SQIVND (reference sequence). V was pared by 10 bases and J by 0 bases, with 16 bases between. This CDR3 is 15 amino acids long. CDR3 loop: CATRGPGYSNQPQHF. The DNA of the CDR3 is TGTGCCACCAGGGGCCCCGGGTATAGCAATCAGCCCCAGCATTTT.

V is TRBV27 and J is TRBJ2-7; TRBD1 aligns across 7 bases. Trimming at V came to 3 bases and at J to 5 bases, leaving 7 bases not matched to a gene. Germline V gene data show CDR1 as MNHEY and CDR2 as SMNVEV (reference sequence). The CDR3 contains 14 residues. The CDR3 sequence is CASSFQGVLDEQYF. In DNA form, the CDR3 reads TGTGCCAGCAGTTTCCAGGGGGTACTTGACGAGCAGTACTTC.

Of note for this clone: One junction end disagrees with the germline gene, perhaps due to a read error. V gene TRBV28 combines with J gene TRBJ1-2; D unresolved. Per the germline V gene, CDR1 is MDHEN and CDR2 is SYDVKM. The CDR3 consists of 13 residues. The CDR3 sequence is CASSLSLGYGHTF. The CDR3 bases are TGTGCCAGCAGTTTATCCCTAGGCTATGGCCACACCTTC.

The chain carries TRBV28 and TRBJ1-3; TRBD1 might be the D (5 bases). V was trimmed by 7 bases and J by 4 bases, leaving 11 bases between them. CDR1 and CDR2 (germline): MDHEN, SYDVKM. This CDR3 comprises 13 residues. The CDR3 sequence: CASNTGGGNTIYF. For the CDR3, the DNA is TGTGCCAGCAATACGGGGGGAGGAAACACCATATATTTT.

The rearrangement links TRBV5-4 to TRBJ1-2, with D maybe TRBD1 (6 bases). Trimming removed 0 bases from V and 6 bases from J, with 9 bases in between. Germline V gene sequence: CDR1 SGHNT, CDR2 YYREEE (reference sequence). The length of the CDR3 is 13 residues. CDR3 loop: CASSLAGVHGYTF. The DNA of the CDR3 is TGTGCCAGCAGCTTGGCAGGGGTCCATGGCTACACCTTC.

The table lists this clone with a count of one. The rearrangement joins TRBV6-2 or TRBV6-3 to TRBJ2-1, with D possibly being TRBD2 (6 bases). CDR1 and CDR2 from the germline V gene are MNHEY and SVGEGT. V was pared by 3 bases and J by 10 bases, with 19 bases between. The CDR3 loop spans 15 amino acids. The CDR3 protein is CASSYYSGSGREQFF. CDR3 coding DNA: TGTGCCAGCAGTTATTACTCAGGGTCTGGGAGGGAGCAGTTCTTC.

The CDR3 reads CASSMGTGSSYNSPLHF. The CDR3 nucleotides are TGTGCCAGTAGTATGGGGACAGGGAGCTCCTATAATTCACCCCTCCACTTT. The chain carries TRBV19 and TRBJ1-6; TRBD1 aligns across 9 bases. V lost 3 bases and J lost 0; bases outside the gene matches: 3. CDR1 is LNHDA, CDR2 SQIVND, per germline (reference sequence). The CDR3 runs 17 residues.

The rearrangement links TRBV6-5 to TRBJ2-1; D may be TRBD2 (5 bases). V was trimmed by 8 bases and J by 2 bases, leaving 16 bases between them. This CDR3 has 15 residues. Germline CDR1 and CDR2: MNHEY and SVGAGI. CDR3 in amino acids: CASAERQRTYNEQFF. The CDR3 nucleotides are TGTGCCAGCGCGGAACGGCAGCGGACCTACAATGAGCAGTTCTTC.